This passage covers 32 T cell receptor beta chains from one sample sequenced in a study of yellow fever vaccine responses in identical twins (dated by TCRdb to the late 2010s). Library prep was done by RT-PCR. Instrument on record: Illumina HiSeq 2500. In-frame beta chains were kept once TCRdb had trimmed the public reads at Q25 with fastp and called clones with MiXCR. CDR3 protein sequences are deduplicated, and each keeps its most common genes and DNA. The sample table contains under 20,000 distinct CDR3 sequences; only one count was recorded for approximately 71% of them. Around 2% of the sample lies in the top ten. This material consisted of T cells from blood (PBMCs), unsorted or a sorted subset (not recorded which), taken before or after yellow fever vaccination (not recorded which). The receptors shown here come from a woman under 30 who received the yellow fever vaccine. Donor details come from another sample of the same person, matched by shared clones.

The chain is built from TRBV29-1 and TRBJ2-7; D is unresolved. Trimming left V 5 bases short and J 5 bases short, with 16 bases between. Germline assignment: CDR1 SQVTM and CDR2 ANQGSEA. The CDR3 extends over 13 amino acids. Here the CDR3 DNA reads TGCAGCGTTCACATCGGCCTGCTACACGAGCAGTACTTC. Protein sequence: CSVHIGLLHEQYF.

This clonotype was detected only once. The gene calls are TRBV29-1 and TRBJ2-7, with 11 bases fitting TRBD1. The CDR3 runs 16 residues. The V and J ends lost 1 base and 7 bases, in that order; junction bases with no gene match: 12. The germline CDR1 and CDR2 sequences are SQVTM and ANQGSEA. The CDR3 sequence: CSVEGGIGQGAREQYF. The CDR3, as DNA: TGCAGCGTTGAAGGGGGGATAGGACAGGGGGCGCGGGAGCAGTACTTC.

The J gene is TRBJ2-5, the V gene TRBV29-1, with no clear D. The germline V and J ends were trimmed by 6 bases and 5 bases, with 13 bases remaining between them. Germline V CDR1 and CDR2: SQVTM, ANQGSEA. The CDR3 consists of 12 residues. The CDR3 here is CSVTSLGETQYF. As DNA, the CDR3 is TGCAGCGTCACCTCACTGGGGGAGACCCAGTACTTC. Complete variable domain (other parts from reference TRBV29-1 and TRBJ2-5): SAVISQKPSRDICQRGTSLTIQCQVDSQVTMMFWYRQQPGQSLTLIATANQGSEATYESGFVIDKFPISRPNLTFSTLTVSNMSPEDSSIYLCSVTSLGETQYFGPGTRLLVL.

The V call is TRBV4-2, the J call TRBJ1-1; D uncertain. This CDR3 is built from 15 residues. V was cut by 1 base and J by 1 base, with 10 bases left in between. Per the germline V gene, CDR1 is LGHNA and CDR2 is YNFKEQ. The DNA for the CDR3 is TGTGCCAGCAGCCAAGGGACGAATCGGAACACTGAAGCTTTCTTT. Amino acid sequence: CASSQGTNRNTEAFF.

This chain links TRBV29-1 with TRBJ2-1, with D possibly matching TRBD2 (7 bases). V lost 5 bases and J lost 6, with 14 bases in between. CDR1 and CDR2 from the germline V gene are SQVTM and ANQGSEA. This CDR3 region has 13 residues. Here the CDR3 reads CSVISGGPNEQFF. CDR3 sequence (DNA): TGCAGCGTTATATCGGGGGGCCCCAATGAGCAGTTCTTC.

This sequence joins TRBV18 and TRBJ2-1, with TRBD2 matching 12 bases. CDR1 and CDR2 (germline): KGHSH, LQKENI. This CDR3 has 15 residues. V lost 4 bases, J lost 6 bases, and 4 bases stayed unmatched. The CDR3 DNA reads as TGTGCCAGCTCACTGGGACTAGCGGGCTCCAATGAGCAGTTCTTC. Translating it yields CASSLGLAGSNEQFF.

The chain couples TRBV11-1 to TRBJ2-7, with D perhaps matching TRBD1 or TRBD2 (5 bases each). The germline gives CDR1 SGHAT, CDR2 FQDESV (reference sequence). V lost 5 bases and J lost 3, with 11 bases in between. The CDR3 is 13 amino acids. The DNA of the CDR3 is TGTGCCAGCAGCCGGGACGGAGTCTACGAGCAGTACGTC. This encodes CASSRDGVYEQYV.

This clonotype appeared a few times. The chain employs TRBV11-1 and TRBJ2-3; D possibly uses TRBD1 or TRBD2 (5 bases each). The CDR3 totals 15 residues. Germline-derived CDR1 and CDR2 are SGHAT and FQDESV (reference sequence). V lost 1 base and J 2 bases, leaving 10 bases between the germline ends. The CDR3 reads CASSLDGGTTDTQYF. The CDR3 DNA reads TGTGCCAGCAGCTTAGATGGGGGTACCACAGATACGCAGTATTTT.

This sequence joins TRBV2 and TRBJ2-1; 8 nucleotides match TRBD1. The CDR3 contains 13 residues. V shed 2 bases, J shed 9 bases, and the junction held 3 bases outside the gene matches. Germline CDR1 SNHLY, CDR2 FYNNEI. As DNA, the CDR3 is TGTGCCAGCAGTGAATTCAGGGGGCGTGAGCAGTTCTTC. Protein: CASSEFRGREQFF.

This chain uses TRBV4-1 with TRBJ2-7; 11 bases agree with TRBD1. The CDR3 runs 14 residues. J was trimmed by 2 bases and V by 3 bases; bases with no gene match: 0. CDR1 is MGHRA and CDR2 is YSYEKL in the germline V gene. The CDR3 loop is CASSQGQGAYEQYF. The CDR3 DNA reads as TGCGCCAGCAGCCAGGGACAGGGGGCCTACGAGCAGTACTTC.

The CDR3 loop is CASSLYRAGQETQYF. CDR3 bases: TGTGCCAGCAGCTTATACAGGGCTGGACAAGAGACCCAGTACTTC. V and J are TRBV7-6 and TRBJ2-5; TRBD1 is a possible D gene (6 bases). The germline V gene has CDR1 SGHVS and CDR2 FNYEAQ. The length of the CDR3 is 15 residues. V was trimmed by 2 bases and J by 2 bases, leaving 12 bases between them.

J is TRBJ2-5 and V is TRBV7-6; 7 bases line up with TRBD1. V lost 3 bases, J lost 2 bases, and 6 bases stayed unmatched. The germline gives CDR1 SGHVS, CDR2 FNYEAQ. The CDR3 runs to 15 residues. CDR3: CASSFDRELQETQYF. CDR3 in DNA: TGTGCCAGCAGCTTCGACAGGGAGTTGCAAGAGACCCAGTACTTC.

This sequence joins TRBV29-1 and TRBJ2-1; 9 bases agree with TRBD2. This CDR3 comprises 14 residues. CDR1 and CDR2 (germline): SQVTM, ANQGSEA. V gave up 2 bases and J gave up 9 bases; unmatched junction bases: 8. The CDR3 sequence is CSVERGAGGSEQFF. The CDR3 DNA follows: TGCAGCGTTGAACGGGGGGCGGGAGGGAGTGAGCAGTTCTTC.

The chain combines TRBV4-2 with TRBJ2-1; 10 bases line up with TRBD2. Looked up from germline, CDR1 is LGHNA and CDR2 is YNFKEQ. Trimming removed 4 bases from V and 9 bases from J; junction bases left unmatched: 12. This CDR3 is 16 amino acids long. Here the CDR3 DNA reads TGTGCCAGCAGCCCGTCCACAAGCGGGAGGGCCGGTGAGCAGTTCTTC. Translated: CASSPSTSGRAGEQFF.

The chain couples TRBV12-3 or TRBV12-4 to TRBJ2-7; D is ambiguous. The CDR3 runs 17 residues. V was clipped by 2 bases and J by 2 bases, with 19 bases between them. The CDR3 loop is CASSLPPSGSPTYEQYF. CDR3 bases: TGTGCCAGCAGTTTACCCCCATCGGGCAGCCCCACCTACGAGCAGTACTTC.

The rearrangement joins TRBV7-8 to TRBJ2-1; D is undetermined. Trimming shortened V by 6 bases and J by 8 bases, and 11 bases separated the two germline ends. This CDR3 spans 12 amino acids. In germline, CDR1 is SGHVS, CDR2 FQNEAQ. CDR3 in amino acids: CASRRPGYEQFF. CDR3 DNA sequence: TGTGCCAGCAGGCGCCCAGGCTATGAGCAGTTCTTC. Supplemented by reference TRBV7-8 and TRBJ2-1, the full variable domain reads GAGVSQSPRYKVAKRGQDVALRCDPISGHVSLFWYQQALGQGPEFLTYFQNEAQLDKSGLPSDRFFAERPEGSVSTLKIQRTQQEDSAVYLCASRRPGYEQFFGPGTRLTVL.

The table lists this clonotype with a count of one. V and J are TRBV2 and TRBJ1-2, with no clear D. Trimming stripped 10 bases from V and 2 bases from J, with 14 bases between. The CDR3 extends over 13 amino acids. Per the germline V gene, CDR1 is SNHLY and CDR2 is FYNNEI. CDR3 DNA sequence: TGTGCCACTAGGGCCGATTTAAACTATGGCTACACCTTC. It yields the protein CATRADLNYGYTF.

The rearrangement joins TRBV29-1 to TRBJ1-2, with 7 bases matching TRBD1. The germline CDR1 and CDR2 sequences are SQVTM and ANQGSEA. The CDR3 extends over 13 amino acids. The trim removed 8 bases at V and 4 bases at J, leaving 10 bases unmatched. The CDR3 loop is CSLHDPGGYGYTF. The CDR3 coding sequence is TGCAGCCTGCACGACCCAGGGGGCTATGGCTACACCTTC.

The gene calls are TRBV2 and TRBJ2-7; 7 bases line up with TRBD1. Unmatched junction bases numbered 15, after V lost 5 bases and J lost 8 bases. The CDR3 runs to 15 residues. Per germline, CDR1 SNHLY and CDR2 FYNNEI. This CDR3 is CASSPYGTEFLQQYF. CDR3 coding DNA: TGTGCCAGCAGTCCTTACGGGACAGAGTTCCTTCAGCAGTACTTC.

The rearrangement joins TRBV15 to TRBJ2-1; a weak D match, TRBD2 (6 bases). The V gene lost 1 base and the J gene lost 3 bases, with 7 bases spanning the gap. CDR1 is LNHNV and CDR2 is YYDKDF in the germline V gene (reference sequence). The CDR3 runs 14 residues. The CDR3, as DNA: TGTGCCACCAGCAGAGGGCGGGACTACAATGAGCAGTTCTTC. Its translation is CATSRGRDYNEQFF. The whole variable domain, filled in from reference TRBV15 and TRBJ2-1, reads DAMVIQNPRYQVTQFGKPVTLSCSQTLNHNVMYWYQQKSSQAPKLLFHYYDKDFNNEADTPDNFQSRRPNTSFCFLDIRSPGLGDTAMYLCATSRGRDYNEQFFGPGTRLTVL.

The gene calls are TRBV28 and TRBJ2-2; D is unclear. The CDR3 loop spans 13 amino acids. CDR1 and CDR2 (germline): MDHEN, SYDVKM. V was trimmed by 3 bases and J by 1 base, leaving 3 bases between them. In DNA form, the CDR3 reads TGTGCCAGCAGTTTTCAGAACACCGGGGAGCTGTTTTTT. Translated, it gives CASSFQNTGELFF.

The chain uses TRBV20-1 and TRBJ2-3; D unresolved. This CDR3 comprises 14 residues. Germline-derived CDR1 and CDR2 are DFQATT and SNEGSKA (reference sequence). The germline V and J ends were trimmed by 3 bases and 4 bases, with 14 bases remaining between them. Here the CDR3 reads CSARPGPSPDTQYF. CDR3 in DNA: TGCAGTGCTAGGCCGGGTCCTTCCCCAGATACGCAGTATTTT.

The chain employs TRBV29-1 and TRBJ2-1, with D possibly being TRBD2 (5 bases). V dropped 5 bases and J dropped 3 bases, with 8 bases sitting between them. This CDR3 is built from 12 residues. The germline V gene encodes CDR1 SQVTM and CDR2 ANQGSEA. CDR3: CSVPRDYNEQFF. DNA for the CDR3: TGCAGCGTTCCCCGGGACTACAATGAGCAGTTCTTC.

The chain couples TRBV20-1 to TRBJ1-2, with TRBD1 as a possible D gene (6 bases). The CDR3 is 12 amino acids. The germline V gene encodes CDR1 DFQATT and CDR2 SNEGSKA (reference sequence). V was clipped by 5 bases and J by 4 bases, with 11 bases between them. The CDR3 DNA follows: TGCAGTGCTTACAGGGAGGGCTATGGCTACACCTTC. It translates to CSAYREGYGYTF.

The chain uses TRBV10-1 and TRBJ2-1; no reliable D call. V was clipped by 4 bases and J by 9 bases, with 7 bases between them. The CDR3 totals 11 residues. In germline, CDR1 is WNHNN, CDR2 SYGVQD (reference sequence). In DNA, the CDR3 is TGCGCCAGCAGTGGATCGGGTGAGCAGTTCTTC. Protein: CASSGSGEQFF.

The V call is TRBV3-1, the J call TRBJ2-1; D is unclear. The CDR3 consists of 13 residues. CDR1 and CDR2 from the germline V gene are LGHDT and YNNKEL (reference sequence). V shed 5 bases and J shed 10 bases, with 15 bases lying between them. As DNA, the CDR3 is TGTGCCAGCAGCTACTTAGACTCCACCGAGCAGTTCTTC. It codes for CASSYLDSTEQFF.

V gene TRBV18 combines with J gene TRBJ2-5; the D gene is possibly TRBD2 (6 bases). This CDR3 contains 14 residues. Trimming pared 3 bases from V and 5 bases from J, leaving 13 bases between. CDR1 KGHSH and CDR2 LQKENI come from the germline V gene. CDR3 sequence: CASSPRLATETQYF. CDR3 coding DNA: TGTGCCAGCTCACCTCGGCTAGCGACGGAGACCCAGTACTTC.

This clonotype was detected a few times. The CDR3 DNA is TGTGCCAGCTCAATGGGGCCAACTAATGAAAAACTGTTTTTT. Residues: CASSMGPTNEKLFF. The chain uses TRBV18 and TRBJ1-4; D may be TRBD1 (5 bases). This CDR3 has 14 residues. The germline V gene encodes CDR1 KGHSH and CDR2 LQKENI. Trimming removed 5 bases at V and 0 bases at J, with 7 bases between.

The V gene is TRBV4-2, the J gene TRBJ1-4, with 7 nucleotides matching TRBD1. Germline CDR1 reads LGHNA; CDR2 reads YNFKEQ. Trimming removed 2 bases from V and 7 bases from J; junction bases left unmatched: 7. The CDR3 runs 15 residues. As DNA, the CDR3 is TGTGCCAGCAGCCAACCCGGGACAGCCGGTGAAAAACTGTTTTTT. It translates to CASSQPGTAGEKLFF.

The chain is built from TRBV10-3 and TRBJ1-1; possibly TRBD1 for D (6 bases). Germline V CDR1 and CDR2: ENHRY, SYGVKD. The CDR3 spans 13 residues. V dropped 8 bases and J dropped 5 bases, with 15 bases sitting between them. CDR3: CAIYAQQGTEAFF. The CDR3 nucleotides are TGTGCCATCTATGCCCAGCAGGGGACTGAAGCTTTCTTT.

The chain carries TRBV12-3 or TRBV12-4 and TRBJ1-6; 7 nucleotides agree with TRBD1. The CDR3 spans 15 residues. V dropped 5 bases and J dropped 8; count of bases not matched to a gene: 9. DNA of the CDR3: TGTGCCAGCAGTATACTTGGGCAGGGGGATTCACCCCTCCACTTT. Its protein product is CASSILGQGDSPLHF.

Only one count was recorded for this clonotype. The gene calls are TRBV2 and TRBJ2-1, with TRBD1 matching over 9 bases. The CDR3 has 17 amino acids. Germline V gives CDR1 SNHLY, CDR2 FYNNEI. V lost 3 bases to trimming and J lost 8 bases; unmatched junction nucleotides: 14. CDR3 sequence (DNA): TGTGCCAGCAGTGAGCCTGGGGACAGGGAATCAGGGGATGAGCAGTTCTTC. It encodes CASSEPGDRESGDEQFF. The whole variable domain, remainder taken from reference TRBV2 and TRBJ2-1, is EPEVTQTPSHQVTQMGQEVILRCVPISNHLYFYWYRQILGQKVEFLVSFYNNEISEKSEIFDDQFSVERPDGSNFTLKIRSTKLEDSAMYFCASSEPGDRESGDEQFFGPGTRLTVL.